Below, 24 T cell receptor beta chains from the same sample are listed, as sequenced in a study of T-cell memory formation after mild COVID-19. TCRdb fed the 5' RACE reads into MiXCR, producing one record per CDR3 protein. The table records under 250,000 distinct CDR3 sequences, about 10% of them present only once. Sequenced sample: PBMCs or a T cell subset sorted from them (not recorded which). The receptor set was obtained from a man between 18 and 29 years old who had mild COVID-19 (a few samples of this study predate the infection). Cell type and time point are not known.

This chain links TRBV2 with TRBJ2-1, with D unresolved. This CDR3 has 15 residues. The V gene lost 2 bases and the J gene lost 0 bases, with 8 bases spanning the gap. Germline V gene data show CDR1 as SNHLY and CDR2 as FYNNEI. The DNA for the CDR3 is TGTGCCAGCAGTGAATCGCGCGCCTCCTACAATGAGCAGTTCTTC. It is translated as CASSESRASYNEQFF. The complete variable domain, with remaining parts taken from reference TRBV2 and TRBJ2-1, reads EPEVTQTPSHQVTQMGQEVILRCVPISNHLYFYWYRQILGQKVEFLVSFYNNEISEKSEIFDDQFSVERPDGSNFTLKIRSTKLEDSAMYFCASSESRASYNEQFFGPGTRLTVL.

This clonotype was counted only a few times. The V and J genes are TRBV20-1 and TRBJ2-5, with D uncertain. Germline lookup yields CDR1 DFQATT and CDR2 SNEGSKA (reference sequence). The CDR3 runs 13 residues. Trimming left V 3 bases short and J 4 bases short, with 12 bases between. The CDR3 region has the DNA TGCAGTGCTAGGAGTCGCGATGGAGAGACCCAGTACTTC. The encoded protein is CSARSRDGETQYF.

This clonotype occurred a few times. The chain carries TRBV6-2 or TRBV6-3 and TRBJ2-5; D unresolved. The germline V gene has CDR1 MNHEY and CDR2 SVGEGT. The CDR3 has 14 amino acids. The V end lost 6 bases, the J end lost 1 base, and 12 bases lay between the germline ends. The CDR3 here is CASSRDYLQETQYF. As DNA, the CDR3 is TGTGCCAGCAGCCGCGATTACCTCCAAGAGACCCAGTACTTC.

A few counts support this clonotype. The chain uses TRBV7-9 and TRBJ2-3; D unresolved. Germline CDR1 is SEHNR and CDR2 is FQNEAQ (reference sequence). This CDR3 spans 12 amino acids. The germline V and J ends were trimmed by 5 bases and 9 bases, with 12 bases remaining between them. CDR3 sequence reads: CASSRDYGTQYF. The CDR3 DNA reads as TGTGCCAGCAGCCGCGATTATGGGACGCAGTATTTT.

The table lists this clonotype with a few counts. CDR3 amino acids: CASSPGGGKTTGELFF. The CDR3, as DNA: TGTGCCAGCAGCCCTGGCGGGGGGAAGACCACCGGGGAGCTGTTTTTT. The chain employs TRBV12-3 or TRBV12-4 and TRBJ2-2, with 8 bases lining up with TRBD2. CDR3 length: 16 amino acids. V dropped 6 bases and J dropped 4; count of bases not matched to a gene: 10.

For the CDR3, the DNA is TGTGCCTGGATCCGAATTGGGGTACGGTTGCGGGGCTACACCTTC. It yields the protein CAWIRIGVRLRGYTF. The chain has TRBV30 and TRBJ1-2; no clear D gene. CDR3 length: 15 residues. The V end lost 4 bases, the J end lost 8 bases, and 23 bases lay between the germline ends. CDR1 and CDR2 (germline): GTSNPN, SVGIG (reference sequence).

In DNA form, the CDR3 reads TGCGCCAGCAGCTTGGGCCAACAGGGAAGCTCCTATAATTCACCCCTCCACTTT. Translating gives CASSLGQQGSSYNSPLHF. The chain couples TRBV5-1 to TRBJ1-6; tentative D call: TRBD1 (6 bases). The CDR3 extends over 18 amino acids. Germline V CDR1 and CDR2: SGHRS, YFSETQ. V lost 0 bases and J lost 0, with 13 bases in between.

CDR3 DNA: TGTGCCATCGGAAGACTGAAGACAGATACGCAGTATTTT. Its translation: CAIGRLKTDTQYF. This sequence joins TRBV10-3 and TRBJ2-3, with D unresolved. CDR1 and CDR2 from the germline V gene are ENHRY and SYGVKD. With 8 bases removed from V and 3 bases from J, the gap between germline ends came to 12 bases. The length of the CDR3 is 13 residues.

As concerns this clonotype: One junction end disagrees with the germline gene, perhaps due to a read error. The gene calls are TRBV7-3 and TRBJ1-2; no clear D gene. CDR3 length: 14 residues. Germline V gene sequence: CDR1 SGHTA, CDR2 FQGTGA. CDR3 loop: CASSLTGGLGGYTF. The CDR3 coding sequence is TGTGCCAGCAGCCTAACTGGAGGGTTGGGTGGCTACACCTTC.

This clonotype was detected a few times. The V and J genes are TRBV3-1 and TRBJ1-5, with unresolved D. CDR3 size: 16 residues. V lost 1 base and J lost 5, with 15 bases in between. Germline values: CDR1 LGHDT, CDR2 YNNKEL (reference sequence). DNA for the CDR3: TGTGCCAGCAGCCAAGGGGGAGGGTGGAACGATCAGCCCCAGCATTTT. Translating it yields CASSQGGGWNDQPQHF.

V gene TRBV6-5 combines with J gene TRBJ2-6; D possibly corresponds to TRBD2 (7 bases). Per the germline V gene, CDR1 is MNHEY and CDR2 is SVGAGI. CDR3 length: 18 amino acids. V dropped 6 bases and J dropped 4 bases, with 22 bases sitting between them. CDR3 sequence reads: CASSLWEGGDSGANVLTF. In DNA form, the CDR3 reads TGTGCCAGCAGCCTCTGGGAGGGGGGGGACTCCGGGGCCAACGTCCTGACTTTC.

The sample holds many counts of this clonotype. The rearrangement links TRBV20-1 to TRBJ2-7; 9 bases fit TRBD1. The CDR3 runs to 14 residues. The germline V gene encodes CDR1 DFQATT and CDR2 SNEGSKA (reference sequence). The DNA of the CDR3 is TGCAGCGTTATGCGACAGGGGGTCTCCTACGAGCAGTACTTC. Translating gives CSVMRQGVSYEQYF.

V gene TRBV10-3 combines with J gene TRBJ1-4; D uncertain. This CDR3 has 13 residues. The V end was cut by 5 bases, the J end by 0 bases, with 4 bases between. In germline, CDR1 is ENHRY, CDR2 SYGVKD. DNA for the CDR3: TGTGCCATCAGTCTATCAACTAATGAAAAACTGTTTTTT. As protein: CAISLSTNEKLFF.

This clonotype showed up just a few times. V usage is TRBV4-3 and J usage is TRBJ2-1; 9 nucleotides line up with TRBD1. The CDR3 spans 15 residues. The junction had 7 bases not matched to a gene; V was cut back by 4 bases and J by 6 bases. Per germline, CDR1 LGHNA and CDR2 YSLEER. Here the CDR3 reads CASSRTGTGTNEQFF. The CDR3 DNA follows: TGCGCCAGCAGCCGGACCGGGACAGGGACCAATGAGCAGTTCTTC.

This clonotype has just a few counts. J is TRBJ1-2 and V is TRBV10-3; perhaps TRBD1 as D (6 bases). The germline V gene has CDR1 ENHRY and CDR2 SYGVKD. This CDR3 is 12 amino acids long. Deletions cut 10 bases from V and 3 bases from J, with 12 bases between. CDR3 nucleotides: TGTGCCACAGGGTCAGGGGACTATGGCTACACCTTC. It encodes CATGSGDYGYTF.

The chain uses TRBV15 and TRBJ1-1; D gene uncertain. Per the germline V gene, CDR1 is LNHNV and CDR2 is YYDKDF (reference sequence). This CDR3 comprises 14 residues. Trimming pared 6 bases from V and 0 bases from J, leaving 11 bases between. CDR3 bases: TGTGCCACCAGGGTCGGAGTAATGAACACTGAAGCTTTCTTT. Translated, it gives CATRVGVMNTEAFF.

This clonotype appeared many times. V and J are TRBV10-3 and TRBJ2-7, with D maybe TRBD1 (6 bases). Trimming took 4 bases from V and 3 from J, leaving 7 bases between them. The CDR3 covers 12 residues. From germline, CDR1 is ENHRY and CDR2 SYGVKD. The CDR3 loop is CAISVDSYEQYV. CDR3 DNA sequence: TGTGCCATCAGTGTGGACAGCTACGAGCAGTACGTC.

This rearrangement joins TRBV6-5 to TRBJ2-7; 9 bases match TRBD1. With V trimmed by 3 bases and J by 4 bases, 7 bases remained unmatched. The germline gives CDR1 MNHEY, CDR2 SVGAGI. CDR3 size: 15 residues. CDR3 protein: CASSYPGTGLYEQYF. As DNA, the CDR3 is TGTGCCAGCAGTTATCCCGGGACAGGGCTATACGAGCAGTACTTC.

The V gene is TRBV28, the J gene TRBJ1-5; unclear D gene. The CDR3 covers 13 residues. The germline gives CDR1 MDHEN, CDR2 SYDVKM. The ends were cut back, 10 bases at V and 3 bases at J, with 13 bases in the middle. The DNA of the CDR3 is TGTGCCACCCAGAGGACCGTCAATCAGCCCCAGCATTTT. It yields the protein CATQRTVNQPQHF. The full variable domain, with the rest looked up from reference TRBV28 and TRBJ1-5, is DVKVTQSSRYLVKRTGEKVFLECVQDMDHENMFWYRQDPGLGLRLIYFSYDVKMKEKGDIPEGYSVSREKKERFSLILESASTNQTSMYLCATQRTVNQPQHFGDGTRLSIL.

The chain links TRBV5-4 to TRBJ1-1; 7 bases are a match to TRBD1. V lost 4 bases to trimming and J lost 2 bases; unmatched junction nucleotides: 8. Per germline, CDR1 SGHNT and CDR2 YYREEE (reference sequence). The CDR3 spans 15 residues. The CDR3 DNA reads as TGTGCCAGCAGCGATAACAGGGGAGGTAACACTGAAGCTTTCTTT. Translation gives CASSDNRGGNTEAFF.

This chain joins TRBV12-3 or TRBV12-4 and TRBJ2-1; D may correspond to TRBD1 or TRBD2 (5 bases each). V dropped 2 bases and J dropped 6 bases, with 14 bases sitting between them. The CDR3 extends over 15 amino acids. The DNA of the CDR3 is TGTGCCAGCAGTTTACCCCGAGGGGTGGTCAATGAGCAGTTCTTC. It translates to CASSLPRGVVNEQFF.

This clonotype has only a few counts. The chain recombines TRBV6-2 or TRBV6-3 with TRBJ1-2; D gene unclear. Trimming pared 5 bases from V and 7 bases from J, leaving 17 bases between. The CDR3 runs to 14 residues. Germline V gene sequence: CDR1 MNHEY, CDR2 SVGEGT. Here the CDR3 reads CASSPGPAVAGYTF. The CDR3 bases are TGTGCCAGCAGTCCCGGACCGGCCGTAGCTGGCTACACCTTC.

This chain links TRBV7-2 with TRBJ1-1; TRBD1 aligns across 11 bases. CDR1 and CDR2 (germline): SGHTA, FQGNSA. This CDR3 spans 14 amino acids. V trimming: 4 bases; J trimming: 4 bases; junction bases outside the gene matches: 2. The CDR3 reads CASSSGQGATEAFF. In nucleotides, the CDR3 is TGTGCCAGCAGCTCCGGACAGGGGGCCACTGAAGCTTTCTTT.

The J gene is TRBJ2-3, the V gene TRBV28, with D perhaps matching TRBD1 (5 bases). V gave up 8 bases and J gave up 0 bases, with 15 bases separating them. The CDR3 length is 15 residues. Germline assignment: CDR1 MDHEN and CDR2 SYDVKM. The CDR3 here is CASSMGLSSTDTQYF. In nucleotides, the CDR3 is TGTGCCAGCTCTATGGGGCTTTCTAGCACAGATACGCAGTATTTT.